This T cell receptor (beta chain) emerged from a study of blood T cells in healthy people across ages. The use of a sample-barcoded 5' primer and a J-beta primer mix characterized a second PCR of roughly 7 to 11 cycles. TCRdb ran MiXCR on the 5' RACE reads and lists one entry per CDR3 protein. The data contain some 1,000,000 distinct CDR3 sequences, under 30% of them singletons. This clonotype was picked up a small number of times. This CDR3 contains 12 residues. The V gene's germline CDR1 is DFQATT and CDR2 SNEGSKA (reference sequence). V lost 3 bases and J 3 bases, leaving 8 bases between the germline ends. The sample was also linked to a second study, of T cells of mothers and their children. As that report states: A few healthy Caucasian mothers served as donors, and their six children did as well.

This rearrangement joins TRBV20-1 to TRBJ1-1, with D maybe TRBD1 (5 bases). The sample taken for sequencing was blood. The receptor's source is a girl under 10 years old in good health. The CDR3 region is CSASPTDTEAFF. CDR3 nucleotide sequence: TGCAGTGCTAGCCCGACAGACACTGAAGCTTTCTTT.